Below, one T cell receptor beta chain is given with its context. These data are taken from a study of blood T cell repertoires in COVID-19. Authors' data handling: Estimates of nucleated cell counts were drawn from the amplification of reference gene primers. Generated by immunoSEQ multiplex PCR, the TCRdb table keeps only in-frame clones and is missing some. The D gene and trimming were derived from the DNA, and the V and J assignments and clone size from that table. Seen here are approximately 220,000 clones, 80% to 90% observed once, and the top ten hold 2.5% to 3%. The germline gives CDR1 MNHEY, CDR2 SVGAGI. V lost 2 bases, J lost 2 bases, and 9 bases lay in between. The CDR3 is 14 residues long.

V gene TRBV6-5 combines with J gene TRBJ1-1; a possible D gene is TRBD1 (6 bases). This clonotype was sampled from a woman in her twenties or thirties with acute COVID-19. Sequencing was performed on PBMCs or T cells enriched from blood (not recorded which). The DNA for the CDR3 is TGTGCCAGCAGTTACGGGACACCTAACACTGAAGCTTTCTTT. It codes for CASSYGTPNTEAFF.